This is a list of T cell receptor beta chains from one sample in a study of CD8+ T cells in alopecia areata. Some clones are missing from TCRdb's copy, which holds only in-frame ones; the method was immunoSEQ multiplex PCR. Of more than 200,000 clones listed, 67% are singletons. This specimen consisted of CD4+ T cells sorted from blood, obtained at week 0. The origin of the receptors is a human donor with alopecia areata. The CDR3 runs from the conserved cysteine through the conserved F or W. Each record gives: V gene, J gene, D gene, clone size, CDR3 DNA, CDR3 protein. The D gene is left open where the match is weak. Rows may omit the clone size; those that give it use once, few, many or a size class.

TRBV29-1	TRBJ1-4	TRBD1	few	TGCAGCATTTCCGTGACAGGGGAAAAACTGTTTTTT	CSISVTGEKLFF
TRBV30	TRBJ2-7	.	.	TGTGCCTGGGGGGAACAGGACAGCTCCTACGAGCAGTACTTC	CAWGEQDSSYEQYF
TRBV5-1	TRBJ2-5	TRBD1	few	TGCGCCAGCAGCCCGGACAGGCCCCAAGAGACCCAGTACTTC	CASSPDRPQETQYF
TRBV14	TRBJ2-5	.	.	TGTGCCAGCAGCCAAGATGTGAACAGGGCGGTCGAGACCCAGTACTTC	CASSQDVNRAVETQYF
TRBV29-1	TRBJ2-3	TRBD1	.	TGCAGCGCACTCGGGACAGGTGAGGGCACAGATACGCAGTATTTT	CSALGTGEGTDTQYF
TRBV29-1	TRBJ1-1	.	.	TGCAGCGTTGTCGGGGCTTTCGAAGCTTTCTTT	CSVVGAFEAFF
TRBV6-6	TRBJ2-7	TRBD1	few	TGTGCCAGCAGAACCGGGACAGGGGGCTCCTACGAGCAGTACTTC	CASRTGTGGSYEQYF
TRBV11-2	TRBJ2-7	.	.	TGTGCCAGCACCCTAAGCTCTGGCGAGCAGTACTTC	CASTLSSGEQYF
TRBV7-9	TRBJ1-1	TRBD1	.	TGTGCCAGCAGCTTCAGACCGACAGGGTTGAACACTGAAGCTTTCTTT	CASSFRPTGLNTEAFF
TRBV10-3	TRBJ1-3	TRBD1	few	TGTGCCATCAGTCAGGGGGCAAACTCTGGAAACACCATATATTTT	CAISQGANSGNTIYF
TRBV29-1	TRBJ2-7	.	few	TGCAGCGCGATCTTTGGACGCTACGAGCAGTACTTC	CSAIFGRYEQYF
TRBV29-1	TRBJ2-1	TRBD2	once	TGCAGCGTTGAGGGTCGGCGGGGGAGCTACAATGAGCAGTTCTTC	CSVEGRRGSYNEQFF
TRBV30	TRBJ1-5	.	.	TGTGCTTGGGGGGGAATTGGCGGCAATCAGCCCCAGCATTTT	CAWGGIGGNQPQHF
TRBV6-5	TRBJ2-7	.	.	TGTGCCAGCAGTCCCCAGGGTTACGAGCAGTACTTC	CASSPQGYEQYF
TRBV5-1	TRBJ2-3	.	.	TGCGCCAGCAGGAGAGAGGGTCAGCGGTGGGCCGACACAGATACGCAGTATTTT	CASRREGQRWADTDTQYF
TRBV7-9	TRBJ2-5	.	.	TGTGCCAGCAGCTTCGGGGGTTGGGGGCAAGAGACCCAGTACTTC	CASSFGGWGQETQYF
TRBV6-6	TRBJ2-7	TRBD2	.	TGTGCCAGCAGGGCACTAGCGGGGGTTGACGAGCAGTACTTC	CASRALAGVDEQYF
TRBV7-9	TRBJ1-6	.	.	TGTGCCAGCAGCTTACAGGATAGGTTTAATTCACCCCTCCACTTT	CASSLQDRFNSPLHF
TRBV27	TRBJ1-5	.	.	TGTGCCAGCAGTTTAGGCCGGGGGGAGCCCCAGCATTTT	CASSLGRGEPQHF
TRBV29-1	TRBJ1-1	.	.	TGCAGCGTTGAAGATCCCCAAAGAGTAAACATGAACACTGAAGCTTTCTTT	CSVEDPQRVNMNTEAFF
TRBV30	TRBJ1-2	.	few	TGTGCCTGGAGTGTAACCCTATATGGCTACACCTTC	CAWSVTLYGYTF
TRBV5-1	TRBJ2-1	.	.	TGCGCCAGCAGCTTGTTGGGGAGCTCCTACAATGAGCAGTTCTTC	CASSLLGSSYNEQFF
TRBV5-1	TRBJ1-2	.	few	TGCGCCAGCAGCTTGGGTGGACAGAACTATGGCTACACCTTC	CASSLGGQNYGYTF
TRBV5-6	TRBJ2-1	TRBD2	.	TGTGCCAGCAGTCGACGAAAACTAGCGCGAAACTCCATGGAGCAGTTCTTC	CASSRRKLARNSMEQFF
TRBV30	TRBJ2-1	.	.	TGTGCCTGGAGTGTAGCCGAGTACAATGAGCAGTTCTTC	CAWSVAEYNEQFF
TRBV7-2	TRBJ1-1	.	.	TGTGCCAGCAGCTTAGAGGAGGGCACTGAAGCTTTCTTT	CASSLEEGTEAFF
TRBV5-1	TRBJ2-3	.	.	TGCGCCAGCAGCTTGATAGGGGCGGATACGCAGTATTTT	CASSLIGADTQYF
TRBV29-1	TRBJ2-7	.	.	TGCAGCGTTGAAGCTCGGCGGATCGGGCAGTACTTC	CSVEARRIGQYF